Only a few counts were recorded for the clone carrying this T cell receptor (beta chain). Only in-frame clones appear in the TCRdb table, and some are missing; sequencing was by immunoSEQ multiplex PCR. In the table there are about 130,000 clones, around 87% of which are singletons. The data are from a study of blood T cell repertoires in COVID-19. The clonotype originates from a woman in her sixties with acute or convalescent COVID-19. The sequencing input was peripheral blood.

CDR3 protein: CASSQESTVSGNTIYF. The CDR3, as DNA: TGCGCCAGCAGCCAAGAGTCGACAGTCTCTGGAAACACCATATATTTT. This chain links TRBV4-1 with TRBJ1-3; D perhaps matches TRBD1 (5 bases). The CDR3 length is 16 residues. Trimming left V 0 bases short and J 0 bases short, with 9 bases between. The V gene's germline CDR1 is MGHRA and CDR2 YSYEKL.